The present T cell receptor (beta chain) was sequenced within a study of T cell responses to AZD1222 COVID-19 vaccine (dated by TCRdb to the early 2020s). About the investigation overall: A total of about 240 trial participants underwent TCR sequencing, of whom nearly 210 received two doses of AZD1222 and 26 received two doses of the MenACWY control vaccine. Trial participants were enrolled by age into subgroups of 18-55, 56-69 and 70-plus years, and roughly 150, 30 and 60 TCR-sequenced participants, respectively, were included in these subgroups.

Remarks on this clone: Its antigen is unknown. No base quality information exists; no much larger clone differs at one position.

What the time point label conveys for this sample: about 28 days (+/-7) after the second vaccine dose. AZD1222 recipients whose second dose came at about 4 weeks and those whose second dose came at about 12 weeks were combined into one group, since spike-specific TCR depth and breadth did not differ between the two schedules. The vaccinee samples were drawn from two UK trials, COV001 and COV002, one of which was a single-blind randomized controlled phase 2/3 trial testing AZD1222 (ChAdOx1 nCoV-19) in healthy adults. For TCRbeta chain sequencing, PBMC samples from trial participants were taken at day 0 and at day 28 after the second dose. The CDR3 regions of human TCRbeta chains were analyzed by immunosequencing. For the original study's pipeline: Repertoire TCRs were matched against a reference library of SARS-CoV-2-specific TCRs generated with the MIRA antigen-specificity platform. Breadth meant the fraction of unique TCRs that were SARS-CoV-2-associated, whereas depth meant the fraction of total T cells that were SARS-CoV-2-associated. Using the MIRA data, each spike-specific TCR was assigned both to the spike region to which the TCR was reactive and to a CD4 or CD8 class. Log10-transformed breadth and depth values were compared by one-way ANOVA with Sidak's multiple comparisons tests. TCRdb took over this immuneACCESS table, retaining in-frame rearrangements with V and J assigned. Such tables are incomplete; in checked studies, under half of the missing clones stem from an unresolved V gene, and the remainder is unexplained. The V and J calls and clone size are taken from that table; D and trimming were inferred from the DNA. The sample contains about 160,000 clones, 92% of them found a single time. The ten biggest clones cover approximately 3.3% of the sample.

Paper-wide results and their limitations: Conclusions about previously exposed vaccinees were limited because only six AZD1222 recipients were SARS-CoV-2 seropositive at baseline. No day 14 peak-response samples were available, so repertoires were characterized only after the peak T cell response. In the small 56-69-year group, the increase in depth fell short of significance, most likely because of low power. The vaccine-associated CD4 TCRs covered the entire spike protein, and the dominant responses fell in regions 160-218 and 743-854. Participants were mostly white British and included more females than males, and it was suggested by the authors that clonal diversity may have been underestimated. Spike-specific TCR breadth and depth rose significantly after two AZD1222 doses compared with day 0 and with MenACWY recipients. Epitopes outside the regions mutated in the B.1.351 and B.1.1.7 variants were reportedly recognized by nearly half of the unique spike-specific TCRs.

Trimming at the junction amounts to 4 bases on V and 3 bases on J, and the germline ends lie 10 bases apart. From the germline V gene, CDR1 is SGHAT and CDR2 is FQNNGV. Including cysteine and phenylalanine, the CDR3 has 13 amino acids. The sequence is cut down to CDR3 DNA, 39 bases in frame from base 1. The input for sequencing was peripheral blood, taken 28 days after the second AZD1222 dose. This sequence uses TRBV11-2 and TRBJ2-7, with no confidently assigned D gene. The clonotype originates from an adult who received the AZD1222 COVID-19 vaccine. The CDR3 region: CASSSPEFYEQYF. Read as DNA, the sequence is TGTGCCAGCAGCTCCCCGGAGTTCTACGAGCAGTACTTC.